This entry lists 2 T cell receptor beta chains sequenced from one sample in a study of cytomegalovirus exposure and HLA in healthy donors. A multiplex PCR was run with 60 Vbeta primers and 13 Jbeta primers. Here immunoSEQ multiplex PCR was the method, and the copy in TCRdb shows in-frame clones only, minus some. Of about 200,000 clones in the sample, roughly three quarters were seen once. Sample: PBMCs. These TCRs come from a male donor in good health and CMV-seropositive.

The chain has TRBV28 and TRBJ2-3; 7 nucleotides match TRBD2. The trim removed 9 bases at V and 6 bases at J, leaving 9 bases unmatched. CDR1 MDHEN and CDR2 SYDVKM come from the germline V gene. This CDR3 is built from 13 residues. The CDR3: CARERGPTDTQYF. CDR3 DNA: TGTGCCAGGGAGCGGGGACCTACCGATACGCAGTATTTT.

The chain is built from TRBV5-1 and TRBJ2-1, with 7 bases identical to TRBD1. Germline trimming cut 0 bases from V and 8 bases from J; bases unmatched to any gene: 11. The CDR3 covers 16 residues. The germline V gene has CDR1 SGHRS and CDR2 YFSETQ. Here the CDR3 DNA reads TGCGCCAGCAGCTTGGGGGACAGTCCCCGGTCCCATGAGCAGTTCTTC. Translation: CASSLGDSPRSHEQFF. The full variable domain, its missing parts supplied by reference TRBV5-1 and TRBJ2-1, is KAGVTQTPRYLIKTRGQQVTLSCSPISGHRSVSWYQQTPGQGLQFLFEYFSETQRNKGNFPGRFSGRQFSNSRSEMNVSTLELGDSALYLCASSLGDSPRSHEQFFGPGTRLTVL.